Presented here are 17 T cell receptor beta chains from one specimen sequenced in a study of CD8 T cells in Susac syndrome. With random hexamers, about 0.45 to 1 ug RNA was reverse transcribed. TCRdb used MiXCR to reprocess the immunoSEQ multiplex PCR reads, holding one entry per CDR3 protein. The sample records hundreds of thousands of distinct CDR3 sequences, 94% being singletons. Sequenced input: CD4+ T cells from PBMCs. These receptors originate from a human donor with Susac syndrome.

V and J are TRBV5-1 and TRBJ2-7, with D perhaps matching TRBD2 (6 bases). The germline V and J ends were trimmed by 0 bases and 2 bases, with 15 bases remaining between them. The CDR3 contains 16 residues. CDR1 is SGHRS and CDR2 is YFSETQ in the germline V gene. The CDR3 nucleotides read TGCGCCAGCAGCTTGGATCGGGGGTCAAGAACCTACGAGCAGTACTTC. It is translated as CASSLDRGSRTYEQYF.

V and J are TRBV20-1 and TRBJ1-6; TRBD1 matches at 7 bases. V shed 4 bases and J 7 bases; nucleotides not matched to a gene: 10. The CDR3 sequence is 15 residues long. Germline-derived CDR1 and CDR2 are DFQATT and SNEGSKA (reference sequence). Here the CDR3 reads CSATYRGPSNSPLHF. CDR3 in DNA: TGCAGTGCTACATACAGGGGACCGTCCAATTCACCCCTCCACTTT.

The rearrangement joins TRBV19 to TRBJ2-7; the D gene could be TRBD1 or TRBD2 (5 bases each). CDR3 length: 16 amino acids. V was pared by 5 bases and J by 3 bases, with 20 bases between. Germline V gene sequence: CDR1 LNHDA, CDR2 SQIVND (reference sequence). As DNA, the CDR3 is TGTGCCAGTAGTCCGACGGGACGCGGACGCGGCTACGAGCAGTACTTC. Residues: CASSPTGRGRGYEQYF.

The chain has TRBV9 and TRBJ1-2, with D possibly being TRBD1 (6 bases). The CDR3 contains 14 residues. Trimming stripped 0 bases from V and 6 bases from J, with 12 bases between. CDR1 is SGDLS, CDR2 YYNGEE, per germline. CDR3 sequence reads: CASSVVGGLDGYTF. CDR3 sequence (DNA): TGTGCCAGCAGCGTAGTAGGGGGACTAGATGGCTACACCTTC.

CDR3 region: CSAGQTFTTYTDTQYF. The CDR3 DNA is TGCAGTGCGGGGCAGACCTTTACTACATACACAGATACGCAGTATTTT. The J gene is TRBJ2-3, the V gene TRBV20-1, with D possibly matching TRBD1 (5 bases). This CDR3 is 16 amino acids long. Trimming shortened V by 6 bases and J by 2 bases, and 21 bases separated the two germline ends. CDR1 DFQATT and CDR2 SNEGSKA come from the germline V gene (reference sequence).

This clonotype has just a few counts. This rearrangement joins TRBV19 to TRBJ2-7, with TRBD1 identical over 7 bases. The CDR3 loop spans 13 amino acids. V was pared by 6 bases and J by 4 bases, with 6 bases of the junction left unmatched. In germline, CDR1 is LNHDA, CDR2 SQIVND (reference sequence). In DNA, the CDR3 is TGTGCCAGTAGCTCAGGACAGGATTACGAGCAGTACTTC. Translation: CASSSGQDYEQYF.

This rearrangement joins TRBV29-1 to TRBJ1-2; D unclear. V was clipped by 2 bases and J by 0 bases, with 7 bases between them. The CDR3 covers 13 residues. Looked up from germline, CDR1 is SQVTM and CDR2 is ANQGSEA. Here the CDR3 reads CSVEPGSNYGYTF. CDR3 sequence (DNA): TGCAGCGTTGAACCGGGTTCTAACTATGGCTACACCTTC.

The chain joins TRBV7-2 to TRBJ2-3; possible D gene TRBD1, 6 bases. The germline V gene has CDR1 SGHTA and CDR2 FQGNSA. Deletions cut 1 base from V and 4 bases from J, with 12 bases between. CDR3 length: 15 residues. The CDR3 loop reads CASSLDSQGPDTQYF. DNA for the CDR3: TGTGCCAGCAGCTTAGATTCTCAGGGGCCAGATACGCAGTATTTT.

The chain links TRBV27 to TRBJ2-7; D is unclear. The V and J ends lost 6 bases and 5 bases respectively, with 14 bases between them. This CDR3 is 13 amino acids long. CDR1 and CDR2 (germline): MNHEY, SMNVEV (reference sequence). The CDR3: CASRDPNRHEQYF. The CDR3 DNA sequence: TGTGCCAGCAGGGATCCCAATCGACACGAGCAGTACTTC.

The chain links TRBV11-2 to TRBJ1-1, with a possible D match to TRBD1 (6 bases). Germline V gives CDR1 SGHAT, CDR2 FQNNGV. This CDR3 spans 15 amino acids. The ends were cut back, 4 bases at V and 1 base at J, with 13 bases in the middle. The CDR3 DNA is TGTGCCAGCAGCTCTCTACAGGGTAGGAACACTGAAGCTTTCTTT. Translation gives CASSSLQGRNTEAFF. Filled out from reference TRBV11-2 and TRBJ1-1, the complete variable domain reads EAGVAQSPRYKIIEKRQSVAFWCNPISGHATLYWYQQILGQGPKLLIQFQNNGVVDDSQLPKDRFSAERLKGVDSTLKIQPAKLEDSAVYLCASSSLQGRNTEAFFGQGTRLTVV.

The chain combines TRBV5-1 with TRBJ1-1; tentatively, D is TRBD1 (6 bases). The V gene lost 4 bases and the J gene lost 3 bases, with 16 bases spanning the gap. Germline loops: CDR1 SGHRS, CDR2 YFSETQ. CDR3 length equals 15 residues. The CDR3 spells CASSGAGGGYTEAFF. CDR3 in DNA: TGCGCCAGCAGCGGGGCCGGGGGCGGATACACTGAAGCTTTCTTT.

This clonotype was counted a single time. The chain carries TRBV27 and TRBJ2-1, with D uncertain. The CDR3 is 15 residues long. Germline assignment: CDR1 MNHEY and CDR2 SMNVEV (reference sequence). The V and J ends lost 3 bases and 4 bases respectively, with 13 bases between them. CDR3 coding DNA: TGTGCCAGCAGTTTCCAGGCGATCTGGTACAATGAGCAGTTCTTC. Protein: CASSFQAIWYNEQFF.

The chain links TRBV4-3 to TRBJ1-6; D possibly corresponds to TRBD1 (5 bases). The V gene lost 4 bases and the J gene lost 5 bases, with 18 bases spanning the gap. The CDR3 sequence is 17 residues long. Germline V lookup: CDR1 LGHNA, CDR2 YSLEER. The CDR3 DNA reads TGCGCCAGCAGCCGATCCTCCGGGACGGCCGATAATTCACCCCTCCACTTT. Amino acid sequence: CASSRSSGTADNSPLHF.

About this clonotype itself: One junction end disagrees with the germline gene, perhaps due to a read error. The rearrangement joins TRBV20-1 to TRBJ2-1; the match to TRBD2 covers 7 bases. The CDR3 extends over 13 amino acids. The germline CDR1 and CDR2 sequences are DFQATT and SNEGSKA (reference sequence). CDR3 protein: CSARLGGGAVGIF. The CDR3 region has the DNA TGCAGTGCTAGATTGGGGGGGGGAGCCGTGGGGATCTTC.

The chain employs TRBV4-3 and TRBJ2-7; unclear D gene. Deletions cut 0 bases from V and 2 bases from J, with 8 bases between. This CDR3 spans 14 amino acids. Germline lookup yields CDR1 LGHNA and CDR2 YSLEER. Here the CDR3 reads CASSQEGSTYEQYF. In nucleotides, the CDR3 is TGCGCCAGCAGCCAAGAAGGGTCCACCTACGAGCAGTACTTC.

The chain employs TRBV6-5 and TRBJ2-7, with 8 bases aligning to TRBD1. The CDR3 contains 12 residues. Germline-derived CDR1 and CDR2 are MNHEY and SVGAGI. Losses at the gene ends were 6 bases for V and 7 bases for J; bases not matched to a gene: 5. CDR3 loop: CASRLTGEEQYF. The CDR3 nucleotides read TGTGCCAGCAGGCTGACAGGGGAGGAGCAGTACTTC.

The DNA of the CDR3 is TGTGCCAGCCGAGGACTAGCGGGGGCAAACAAAAACATTCAGTACTTC. Translated: CASRGLAGANKNIQYF. The chain has TRBV12-3 or TRBV12-4 and TRBJ2-4; TRBD2 matches at 13 bases. The CDR3 runs to 16 residues. V shed 8 bases and J 3 bases; nucleotides not matched to a gene: 7.